The following is a T cell receptor (beta chain) sequence with its context. What it recognizes is unknown. The sample is drawn from a study of vaccination effects on CD4 cells after COVID-19. Whole-study findings and limits: Vaccine-induced clones in healthy vaccinees cross-reacted with common cold coronaviruses in only 1 of 255 cases.

Antigen-specific CD4+ T cells were first expanded with viral peptide pools by the ViraFEST assay and only then sequenced. Culture lasted approximately 10 days before CD4+ T cell isolation. None of these healthy vaccinees had been infected with SARS-CoV-2 before vaccination. Every well housed some 1.8 million PBMC, which grew in culture alongside roughly 10 IU/ml IL-2 and about 10 ug/ml peptides. It was on days 3 and 7 that half the medium was replaced with IL-2 medium. Repertoires were generated with immunoSEQ multiplex PCR, while TCRdb's copy carries only in-frame clones and drops some. The profile shows 30,000 to 45,000 clones, roughly 66% of them singletons. V gave up 3 bases and J gave up 4 bases, with 13 bases separating them. CDR3 size: 14 residues. Germline V gene sequence: CDR1 SGHAT, CDR2 FQNNGV.

This sample comprised CD4+ T cells from PBMCs cultured with HCoV-OC43 spike peptides, obtained before COVID-19 vaccination. Subset: HCoV-OC43 spike overlapping peptide pool stimulation. The V call is TRBV11-2, the J call TRBJ2-7, with a possible D match to TRBD1 (5 bases). The sequence was obtained from a human donor who received a COVID-19 vaccine. CDR3 sequence reads: CASSFGQANYEQYF. The CDR3, as DNA: TGTGCCAGCAGCTTCGGACAAGCCAATTACGAGCAGTACTTC.